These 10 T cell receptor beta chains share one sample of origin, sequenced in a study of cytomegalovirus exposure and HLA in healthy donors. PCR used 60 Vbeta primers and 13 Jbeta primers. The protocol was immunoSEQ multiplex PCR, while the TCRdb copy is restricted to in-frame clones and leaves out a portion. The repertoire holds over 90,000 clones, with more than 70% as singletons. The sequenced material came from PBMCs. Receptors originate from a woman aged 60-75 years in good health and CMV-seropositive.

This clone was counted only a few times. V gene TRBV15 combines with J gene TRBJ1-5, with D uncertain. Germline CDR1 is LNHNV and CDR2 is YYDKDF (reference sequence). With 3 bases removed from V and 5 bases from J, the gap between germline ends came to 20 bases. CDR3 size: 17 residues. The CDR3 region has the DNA TGTGCCACCAGCAGGGCTCGAGGCACCGCGAGGGATCAGCCCCAGCATTTT. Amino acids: CATSRARGTARDQPQHF.

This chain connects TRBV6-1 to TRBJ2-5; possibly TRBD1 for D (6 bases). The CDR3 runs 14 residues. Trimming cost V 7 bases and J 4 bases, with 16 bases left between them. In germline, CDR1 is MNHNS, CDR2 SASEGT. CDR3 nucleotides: TGTGCCAGCAAAAAAGGTGGGGGCTCAGAGACCCAGTACTTC. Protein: CASKKGGGSETQYF.

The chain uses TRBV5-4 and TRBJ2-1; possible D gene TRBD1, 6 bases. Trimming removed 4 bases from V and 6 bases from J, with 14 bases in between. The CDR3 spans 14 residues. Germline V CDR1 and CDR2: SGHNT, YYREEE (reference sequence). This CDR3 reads CASSQGQLANEQFF. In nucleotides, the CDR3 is TGTGCCAGCAGCCAAGGACAGTTGGCCAATGAGCAGTTCTTC.

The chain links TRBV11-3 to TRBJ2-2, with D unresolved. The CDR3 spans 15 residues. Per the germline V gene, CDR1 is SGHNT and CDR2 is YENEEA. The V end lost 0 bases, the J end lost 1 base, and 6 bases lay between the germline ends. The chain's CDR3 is CASSLDGRNTGELFF. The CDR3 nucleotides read TGTGCCAGCAGCTTAGATGGCAGGAACACCGGGGAGCTGTTTTTT.

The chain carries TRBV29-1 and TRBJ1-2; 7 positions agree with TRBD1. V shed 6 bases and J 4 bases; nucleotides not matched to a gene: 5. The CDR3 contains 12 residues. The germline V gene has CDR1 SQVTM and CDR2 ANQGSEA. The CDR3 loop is CSVVGQPYGYTF. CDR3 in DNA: TGCAGCGTGGTGGGACAGCCCTATGGCTACACCTTC.

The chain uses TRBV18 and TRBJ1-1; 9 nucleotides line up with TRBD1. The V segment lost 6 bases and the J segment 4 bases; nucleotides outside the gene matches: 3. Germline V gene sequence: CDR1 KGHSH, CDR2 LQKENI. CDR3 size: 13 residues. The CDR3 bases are TGTGCCAGCTCGAGGACAGGGGTCACTGAAGCTTTCTTT. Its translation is CASSRTGVTEAFF.

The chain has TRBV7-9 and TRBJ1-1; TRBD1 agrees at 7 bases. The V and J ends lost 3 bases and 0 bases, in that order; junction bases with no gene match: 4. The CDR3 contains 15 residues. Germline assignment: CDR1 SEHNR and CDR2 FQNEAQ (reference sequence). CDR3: CASSFQTGLNTEAFF. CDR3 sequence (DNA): TGTGCCAGCAGCTTTCAGACAGGGCTGAACACTGAAGCTTTCTTT.

CDR3 sequence (DNA): TGCGCCAGCAGCCAAGGGTTCCGGGCTAGCGGGAAGACTATGCGGTTCTTC. Its translation: CASSQGFRASGKTMRFF. The chain is built from TRBV4-1 and TRBJ2-1, with 9 bases aligning to TRBD2. The CDR3 has 17 residues. CDR1 is MGHRA, CDR2 YSYEKL, per germline. V lost 1 base to trimming and J lost 15 bases; unmatched junction nucleotides: 19.

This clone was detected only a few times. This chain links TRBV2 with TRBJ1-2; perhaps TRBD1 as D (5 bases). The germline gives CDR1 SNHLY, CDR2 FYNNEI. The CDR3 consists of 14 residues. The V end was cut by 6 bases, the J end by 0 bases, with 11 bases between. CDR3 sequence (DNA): TGTGCCAGCAGCCTGACAGAAGCTAACTATGGCTACACCTTC. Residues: CASSLTEANYGYTF. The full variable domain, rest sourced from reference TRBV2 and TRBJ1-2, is EPEVTQTPSHQVTQMGQEVILRCVPISNHLYFYWYRQILGQKVEFLVSFYNNEISEKSEIFDDQFSVERPDGSNFTLKIRSTKLEDSAMYFCASSLTEANYGYTFGSGTRLTVV.

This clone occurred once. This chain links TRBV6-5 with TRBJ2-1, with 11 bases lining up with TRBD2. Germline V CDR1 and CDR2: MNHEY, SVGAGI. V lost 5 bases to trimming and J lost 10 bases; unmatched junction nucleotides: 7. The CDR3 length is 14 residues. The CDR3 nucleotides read TGTGCCAGCAGTCACAAGCCTAGCGGGAGGGAGCAGTTCTTC. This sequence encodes CASSHKPSGREQFF.